Each of the 2 T cell receptor beta chains below was sequenced from the same sample in a study of long-term antiretroviral therapy in people with HIV. The immunoSEQ assay was v3.0, run at survey level. Sequenced by immunoSEQ multiplex PCR; TCRdb stores in-frame clones only, minus some. The table has about 25,000 clones, roughly 76% seen once. Sequenced material: unsorted PBMCs, taken 1.1 years before starting antiretroviral therapy. These receptors all stem from a woman aged 40-49 years with HIV.

The V call is TRBV7-9, the J call TRBJ1-1; no clear D gene. V lost 1 base and J lost 0, with 3 bases in between. Germline V gene data show CDR1 as SEHNR and CDR2 as FQNEAQ (reference sequence). The CDR3 contains 13 residues. The CDR3 nucleotides are TGTGCCAGCAGCTTAGAGGTGAACACTGAAGCTTTCTTT. Amino acid sequence: CASSLEVNTEAFF.

The chain joins TRBV7-9 to TRBJ1-4, with D tentatively TRBD1 (5 bases). The germline V gene encodes CDR1 SEHNR and CDR2 FQNEAQ (reference sequence). This CDR3 has 14 amino acids. V dropped 3 bases and J dropped 6 bases, with 11 bases sitting between them. CDR3 sequence: CASSLGGSYEKLFF. CDR3 DNA: TGTGCCAGCAGCTTGGGGGGGTCATATGAAAAACTGTTTTTT.